This TCR beta chain was sequenced in a study of blood T cell repertoires in COVID-19 (TCRdb year 2020). Background on the whole study: Collaborator samples came from the United States, Italy and Spain and covered acute and convalescent phases of COVID-19. Deeply sampled blood TCRbeta repertoires from subjects exposed to, actively infected with, or recovered from COVID-19 were included in the dataset. The material from the prospective study consisted of cDNA or gDNA derived from T cells, B-cell-depleted T cells, or PBMCs. Nearly every sample came with metadata listing a de-identified subject ID, COVID-19 status, age in years and sex. Samples came from the ongoing ImmuneRACE study (first 160 participants) plus 1,254 subjects from 6 global collaborators. Where available, HLA class I and class II types were taken from metadata supplied by the sample provider and were not determined by assay-based typing. The repertoires were made available in a free public database intended to serve as a resource for research on the immune response to SARS-CoV-2.

Broad study findings and their caveats: The amount of clinical and demographic metadata varied by source and participant and was provided uncurated.

As concerns this clone: Its binding antigen is unknown. Within one base of it there is no much larger clone, and no base qualities were kept.

Enrolling through a virtual design, the prospective study's participants ranged in age from roughly 18 to 90 years and lived across 24 United States geographic areas. In the prospective study, cohorts were assigned on the basis of participant-reported clinical history obtained from a screening survey and a study questionnaire. For ImmuneRACE Cohort 3, a participant was defined as recovered based on two consecutive negative NP/OP PCR tests, clearance by a healthcare professional, or resolution of symptoms. Each participant in the prospective study had whole blood, serum and a nasopharyngeal or oropharyngeal swab collected by mobile phlebotomists. Participants in the prospective study had the option to provide additional blood draws and questionnaires over a roughly 2-month period. Before DNA extraction, prospective study blood samples were shipped either frozen or at room temperature. The immunoSEQ Assay, a bias-controlled multiplex PCR, was used to amplify TCRbeta CDR3 regions from genomic DNA. The paper's data handling went like this. The number of nucleated cells in each sample was estimated from the amplification of reference gene primers within the assay. To quantify the absolute abundance of each unique TCRbeta CDR3 rearrangement, sequence reads were collapsed and filtered. For each sample, productive Simpson clonality was calculated as the square root of Simpson's diversity index across productive rearrangements. TCRdb retrieved this table from immuneACCESS and kept in-frame rearrangements only. Not all clones are present; in checked studies, unresolved V genes account for under half, and no reason is known for the remainder. That table is the source of V, J and clone size, and D and trimming were worked out from the DNA. The sample data list about 240,000 clones, and 85% to 90% of these were observed just once. The ten largest clones capture approximately 3.7% of the sample.

The CDR3 measures 12 amino acids from cysteine to phenylalanine. Only CDR3 DNA remains: 36 bases, in frame from the first base. V is pared back by 7 bases and J by 2 bases, with 6 bases lying between the germline termini. From the germline V gene, CDR1 is MNHEY and CDR2 is SVGAGI. The rearrangement combines TRBV6-5 with TRBJ1-5; possibly the D gene is TRBD1, per 5 matching bases. This sequence was found in a woman aged 30 to 39 who had recovered from COVID-19. The material sequenced was PBMCs or T cells enriched from blood (not recorded which). The CDR3: CASTGGNQPQHF. The nucleotides are TGTGCCAGCACGGGGGGCAATCAGCCCCAGCATTTT.